This entry describes one T cell receptor beta chain. Its antigen is not identified. These data are taken from a study of cytomegalovirus exposure and HLA in healthy donors. Turning to the study itself: From HLA-typed donors, an early data release held some 91 million unique TCRs.

The PCR ran on 60 Vbeta and 13 Jbeta primers. The data were produced by immunoSEQ multiplex PCR, yet TCRdb's version contains in-frame clones alone and is incomplete. The sample carries some 120,000 clones, around 72% recorded once. CDR3 length equals 17 residues. The germline CDR1 and CDR2 sequences are SQVTM and ANQGSEA. With 4 bases clipped from V and 10 bases from J, the junction kept 18 bases outside the gene matches. Overall study results and limits: The study designated around 150 TCR beta chains cytomegalovirus-associated. Rarity marked most TCR sequences, yet some public TCRs occurred in many donors.

The source is a man aged 25 to 40 in good health and CMV-seronegative. Material: PBMCs. This chain links TRBV29-1 with TRBJ2-1; 11 bases agree with TRBD2. This CDR3 reads CSVATSLAGGLREEQFF. The DNA for the CDR3 is TGCAGCGTTGCAACGTCTCTAGCGGGGGGCCTCCGGGAGGAGCAGTTCTTC.